The rows below give T cell receptor beta chains drawn from one sample of a study of cytomegalovirus exposure and HLA in healthy donors. Generated by immunoSEQ multiplex PCR, the TCRdb table keeps only in-frame clones and is missing some. Among roughly 120,000 clones listed, about 80% were seen once. The source material was PBMCs. The receptors originated from a man aged 30-40 years in good health and CMV-seropositive. The CDR3 runs from the conserved cysteine through the conserved F or W. The D gene is left open where the match is weak. Expanded clones are given a class, and other clones once, few, many or no size at all.

clone_size d_call j_call v_call cdr3_length cdr3_nt cdr3_aa
NA NA TRBJ1-1 TRBV7-3 13 TGTGCCAGCAGCCCGGGCGGGGGGACTGAAGCTTTCTTT CASSPGGGTEAFF
once NA TRBJ2-5 TRBV5-6 15 TGTGCCAGCAGCTTTTCAGTAGCAAAAACGGAGACCCAGTACTTC CASSFSVAKTETQYF
NA NA TRBJ2-7 TRBV4-1 16 TGCGCCAGCAGCCATTATGGAGGCGCCGGGCCTTACGAGCAGTACTTC CASSHYGGAGPYEQYF
NA NA TRBJ2-1 TRBV18 15 TGTGCCAGCTCACCGGGAAAGGGGGGGCACAATGAGCAGTTCTTC CASSPGKGGHNEQFF
NA NA TRBJ2-7 TRBV2 13 TGTGCCAGCAGCTGGACAGACTCCTACGAGCAGTACTTC CASSWTDSYEQYF
NA NA TRBJ1-2 TRBV12-5 13 TGTGCTAGTGGTCTGAGAGCGGGGGATGGCTACACCTTC CASGLRAGDGYTF
NA NA TRBJ2-5 TRBV27 15 TGTGCCACCGGGGAGAGTCTAGCCGGTGGAGAGACCCAGTACTTC CATGESLAGGETQYF
NA TRBD1 TRBJ1-1 TRBV13 15 TGTGCCAGCAGCCAGCGTGGGGACAGGGTTACTGAAGCTTTCTTT CASSQRGDRVTEAFF
NA TRBD2 TRBJ2-3 TRBV4-1 17 TGCGCCAGCAGCCAAGAATCGGGGGGATCGATCACAGATACGCAGTATTTT CASSQESGGSITDTQYF
NA TRBD2 TRBJ2-7 TRBV19 14 TGTGCCAGTAGCAGCGGGGGGGCCTCCTACGAGCAGTACTTC CASSSGGASYEQYF
NA NA TRBJ1-5 TRBV11-2 17 TGTGCCAGCAGCTTGCATAGGGACATTAATAGCAATCAGCCCCAGCATTTT CASSLHRDINSNQPQHF
NA NA TRBJ1-6 TRBV14 12 TGTGCCAGCAGCCAGGTAGATTCACCCCTCCACTTT CASSQVDSPLHF
NA TRBD1 TRBJ1-5 TRBV2 14 TGTGCCAGCGGAATGACAGGGGACAATCAGCCCCAGCATTTT CASGMTGDNQPQHF
NA TRBD2 TRBJ2-1 TRBV7-2 16 TGTGCCAGCAGTCGGGGAGCGGGGGCCTCCTACAATGAGCAGTTCTTC CASSRGAGASYNEQFF
NA TRBD1 TRBJ1-4 TRBV9 16 TGTGCCAGCAGCGAGGGGGCGCAGGCAACTAATGAAAAACTGTTTTTT CASSEGAQATNEKLFF
NA TRBD1 TRBJ1-1 TRBV5-1 14 TGCGCCAGCAGCTTGTATCAGGGGGCCACTGAAGCTTTCTTT CASSLYQGATEAFF
NA TRBD2 TRBJ2-3 TRBV29-1 14 TGCAGCGTCGGACTAGCGGGGAGCACAGATACGCAGTATTTT CSVGLAGSTDTQYF
NA TRBD1 TRBJ1-6 TRBV5-6 15 TGTGCCAGCAGCTCATCTGGGACAGGGGTTTCACCCCTCCACTTT CASSSSGTGVSPLHF
once TRBD1 TRBJ1-2 TRBV2 14 TGTGCCAGCAGTACGGGACAGGGTGACTATGGCTACACCTTC CASSTGQGDYGYTF
NA TRBD2 TRBJ2-1 TRBV4-3 17 TGCGCCAGCAGCCAAGATGAAAGTAGCGGGGGGGCCAATGAGCAGTTCTTC CASSQDESSGGANEQFF
NA TRBD1 TRBJ2-7 TRBV5-1 15 TGCGCCAGCAGCTTGGGGGTGACAGGGGCCTACGAGCAGTACTTC CASSLGVTGAYEQYF
NA TRBD2 TRBJ2-2 TRBV5-6 19 TGTGCCAGCAGCTTGGGGAGTCGGGGGGGAGGAACGGGCACCGGGGAGCTGTTTTTT CASSLGSRGGGTGTGELFF
NA NA TRBJ2-3 TRBV7-9 13 TGTGCCAGCAGCTTGCTAGGAGCAGATACGCAGTATTTT CASSLLGADTQYF
NA TRBD1 TRBJ2-3 TRBV5-5 18 TGTGCCAGCAGCTTGGGGAGTTGGACAGGGGGTAGATCAGATACGCAGTATTTT CASSLGSWTGGRSDTQYF
NA NA TRBJ1-2 TRBV7-9 16 TGTGCCAGCAGCTTGGGTAGGACAGAGGAAGACTATGGCTACACCTTC CASSLGRTEEDYGYTF
once TRBD1 TRBJ1-2 TRBV5-1 15 TGCGCCAGCAGCTCGACAGGGGGCGAAGGAAATGGCTACACCTTC CASSSTGGEGNGYTF
NA NA TRBJ1-1 TRBV6-5 15 TGTGCCAGCAGTTACTCGAGGGACATGAACACTGAAGCTTTCTTT CASSYSRDMNTEAFF
few TRBD1 TRBJ1-1 TRBV5-1 14 TGCGCCAGCAGCTTGGGACAGGGAGTTGCTGAAGCTTTCTTT CASSLGQGVAEAFF
NA NA TRBJ2-2 TRBV11-2 13 TGTGCCAGCAGCTTAGATCGCGGCCGGGAGCTGTTTTTT CASSLDRGRELFF
NA NA TRBJ1-1 TRBV29-1 14 TGCAGCGTTGACCCTCAGACTATGAACACTGAAGCTTTCTTT CSVDPQTMNTEAFF
NA NA TRBJ1-5 TRBV18 14 TGTGCCAGCTCACCAGGGGAGGTCGGTCAGCCCCAGCATTTT CASSPGEVGQPQHF
NA TRBD2 TRBJ2-3 TRBV5-1 16 TGCGCCAGCAGCTTACTACTAGCGGGGAGTGTCGATACGCAGTATTTT CASSLLLAGSVDTQYF
NA TRBD2 TRBJ2-1 TRBV29-1 15 TGCAGCGTTGACAACCCTGGGACTAGCTACAATGAGCAGTTCTTC CSVDNPGTSYNEQFF
few NA TRBJ1-1 TRBV5-5 15 TGTGCCAGCAGCTCTGGGGGCCGGTTGAACACTGAAGCTTTCTTT CASSSGGRLNTEAFF
NA NA TRBJ2-7 TRBV19 14 TGTGCCAGTAGTCTCCCCGGTGCCTCCTACGAGCAGTACTTC CASSLPGASYEQYF
NA NA TRBJ2-7 TRBV6-6 13 TGTGCCAGCCGGGGATCCCGGGGGTACGAGCAGTACTTC CASRGSRGYEQYF